One T cell receptor (beta chain) is described in this entry. The DNA ends 3 residues before the CDR3 does, and the rest of the CDR3 is filled in from the germline J gene. The sample comes from a study of T cell clonality in common variable immunodeficiency. The data were produced by immunoSEQ multiplex PCR, yet TCRdb's version contains in-frame clones alone and is incomplete. The data list about 40,000 clones, none observed once; about 1.3% falls to the top ten. The CDR3 is made up of 18 amino acids. The V gene's germline CDR1 is LNHDA and CDR2 SQIVND (reference sequence). Trimming removed 3 bases at V and 3 bases at J, with 21 bases between.

Sequenced material: peripheral blood mononuclear cells. The TCR originated in a person aged 18 to 70 in good health. V gene TRBV19 combines with J gene TRBJ1-5, with a tentative D call TRBD1 (6 bases). The CDR3 protein is CASSMRGGAGHSNQPQHF. Incomplete CDR3 DNA: TGTGCCAGTAGTATGAGGGGGGGGGCAGGCCACTCCAATCAGCCC.